Each of the 7 T cell receptor beta chains below was sequenced from the same sample in a study of T cell responses to AZD1222 COVID-19 vaccine. TCRdb's table, derived via immunoSEQ multiplex PCR, lists solely in-frame clones and lacks some. Among tens of thousands of clones, 80% to 90% were seen once, and the ten largest hold roughly 20%. The sample in question was peripheral blood, obtained on day 0 of AZD1222 vaccination. All receptors come from an adult in good health.

The V call is TRBV9, the J call TRBJ1-2, with D tentatively TRBD1 (6 bases). The V gene's germline CDR1 is SGDLS and CDR2 YYNGEE. The length of the CDR3 is 15 residues. Between the trimmed V and J ends, which lost 0 bases and 3 bases, there was a span of 12 bases. The CDR3 DNA reads TGTGCCAGCAGCGTAGTACAGGGAGGGGACTATGGCTACACCTTC. It encodes CASSVVQGGDYGYTF.

The rearrangement links TRBV24-1 to TRBJ2-1; 8 nucleotides line up with TRBD2. The trim removed 8 bases at V and 9 bases at J, leaving 11 bases unmatched. This CDR3 is built from 14 residues. Germline-derived CDR1 and CDR2 are KGHDR and SFDVKD. The CDR3 coding sequence is TGTGCCACCAAAGCGGGAGAAGGATCAATTGAGCAGTTCTTC. It specifies CATKAGEGSIEQFF.

The CDR3 DNA sequence: TGTGCCAGCAGTGGGACAGGCTTCTCTGGAAACACCATATATTTT. It encodes CASSGTGFSGNTIYF. The chain combines TRBV2 with TRBJ1-3; 7 bases are a match to TRBD1. The trim removed 4 bases at V and 0 bases at J, leaving 3 bases unmatched. CDR3 length: 15 amino acids. Germline V gene sequence: CDR1 SNHLY, CDR2 FYNNEI. The whole variable domain, filled in from reference TRBV2 and TRBJ1-3, reads EPEVTQTPSHQVTQMGQEVILRCVPISNHLYFYWYRQILGQKVEFLVSFYNNEISEKSEIFDDQFSVERPDGSNFTLKIRSTKLEDSAMYFCASSGTGFSGNTIYFGEGSWLTVV.

This chain links TRBV7-3 with TRBJ1-1, with D uncertain. V lost 6 bases to trimming and J lost 1 base, with 12 bases between them. The CDR3 runs 14 residues. CDR1 is SGHTA and CDR2 is FQGTGA in the germline V gene. The CDR3 nucleotides are TGTGCCAGCAGTGAAAATGCAGGGAACACTGAAGCTTTCTTT. Translation: CASSENAGNTEAFF.

This rearrangement joins TRBV19 to TRBJ1-5; 11 bases map to TRBD1. Germline trimming cut 3 bases from V and 0 bases from J; bases unmatched to any gene: 13. Germline V gene data show CDR1 as LNHDA and CDR2 as SQIVND (reference sequence). The CDR3 covers 20 residues. CDR3 sequence (DNA): TGTGCCAGTAGTATCTCCTGGACAGGGGGCTTTAGTTATAGCAATCAGCCCCAGCATTTT. This encodes CASSISWTGGFSYSNQPQHF.

This clone came up once. The chain combines TRBV7-9 with TRBJ2-1, with 8 bases identical to TRBD1. Germline CDR1 and CDR2: SEHNR and FQNEAQ (reference sequence). The V gene end was trimmed by 4 bases and the J gene end by 3 bases; junction bases not matched to a gene: 8. This CDR3 contains 16 residues. The CDR3 DNA is TGTGCCAGCAGCTCCCAGGGACAGGATTTCTACAATGAGCAGTTCTTC. Translating it yields CASSSQGQDFYNEQFF.

The CDR3 sequence is CATMTPNTDTQYF. The DNA of the CDR3 is TGTGCCACCATGACACCTAACACAGATACGCAGTATTTT. V usage is TRBV24-1 and J usage is TRBJ2-3; D gene unclear. The CDR3 runs 13 residues. Trimming removed 8 bases from V and 2 bases from J, with 10 bases in between. From germline, CDR1 is KGHDR and CDR2 SFDVKD.